This T cell receptor beta chain emerged from a study of Ad26.COV2.S vaccination and SARS-CoV-2 variants. This clone showed up just once. Its antigen is not known. Using immunoSEQ multiplex PCR, the repertoire was profiled, and TCRdb retains in-frame clones only, with some absent. Of some 190,000 clones detected, 70% to 90% appear once; the ten largest clones hold 5.5% to 6%. With V trimmed by 4 bases and J by 5 bases, 10 bases remained unmatched. This CDR3 is built from 15 residues. CDR1 and CDR2 (germline): WNHNN, SYGVQD (reference sequence). Study conclusions and caveats: Analytic work on TCR breadth and depth might have understated the full extent of total T cell responses.

The chain is built from TRBV10-1 and TRBJ2-5; TRBD1 matches at 7 bases. The receptor's source is a human donor who had recovered from COVID-19. Sequenced here: peripheral blood, sampled after recovery from COVID-19. CDR3 DNA sequence: TGCGCCAGCAGTGGGACAGGCAAACGACGGGAGACCCAGTACTTC. Protein: CASSGTGKRRETQYF.